Detailed here is one TCR beta chain. This record belongs to a study of blood T cell repertoires in COVID-19. As for the study in general: Acute-phase and convalescent COVID-19 samples originated in the United States, Italy and Spain. Nucleic acid was either cDNA or gDNA, and it came from T cells, B-cell-depleted T cells, or PBMCs.

Source study methods: Researchers report that nucleated cell counts were estimated from reference gene primer amplification. Here immunoSEQ multiplex PCR was the method, and the copy in TCRdb shows in-frame clones only, minus some. V, J and clone size are those of that table, while D and trimming were read from the DNA. The sample holds around 150,000 clones, about 90% seen once. In Seattle, patients joined the study during active infection and were tracked longitudinally. The TCR was taken from a man aged 25-45 years with COVID-19, enrolled during active disease. The material sequenced was peripheral blood.

CDR3 bases: TGTGCCAGCAGTAGACAGGGAGGCTCCTACGAGCAGTACTTC. As protein: CASSRQGGSYEQYF. The V and J genes are TRBV27 and TRBJ2-7, with TRBD1 as a possible D gene (7 bases). Germline assignment: CDR1 MNHEY and CDR2 SMNVEV (reference sequence). The CDR3 has 14 amino acids. V was clipped by 5 bases and J by 0 bases, with 11 bases between them.